Here is one T cell receptor (beta chain) with its context. Its antigen remains unknown. The same CDR3 arises from other DNA sequences in this sample as well. In alopecia areata patients, both lesional scalp punch biopsies and peripheral blood were collected. The record originates from a study of CD8+ T cells in alopecia areata. Across the whole study: Tofacitinib was taken orally by treated patients, and the dose was 5 to 10 mg twice daily. It was 6 to 18 months of tofacitinib, and then there were 6 months off drug.

cDNA serving as the sequencing template came from extracted, reverse transcribed RNA. Assay: immunoSEQ multiplex PCR; the TCRdb copy retains only in-frame clones and omits some. The table records about 180,000 clones, roughly 60% of them present only once. Study-wide points: Normal skin contains resident alphabeta T cells, and these are also sequenced in scalp samples.

This CDR3 has 15 residues. Germline values: CDR1 LGHNA, CDR2 YSLEER. V lost 4 bases, J lost 1 base, and 1 base stayed unmatched. This specimen consisted of CD4+ T cells sorted from blood, obtained at week 0. This sequence was found in a human donor with alopecia areata. V and J are TRBV4-3 and TRBJ2-3, with TRBD2 matching over 11 bases. Here the CDR3 reads CASSPTSGGTDTQYF. CDR3 in DNA: TGCGCCAGCAGCCCGACTAGCGGGGGCACAGATACGCAGTATTTT.